This T cell receptor (beta chain) was captured in a study of T cell repertoires in cytomegalovirus infection. Across the study: CMV epitopes, recently identified HLA-C-restricted and well-studied HLA-B-restricted, were used. TCR beta signatures that were public indicated CMV infection and matching HLA type. Study-level points and caveats: It was HLA-C-restricted CMV-specific TCR beta clonotypes that dominated the response ex vivo.

There are many counts of this clonotype. Its antigen remains unidentified. TCRdb itself ran the reads through MiXCR, one entry per CDR3 protein. Of roughly 920,000 distinct CDR3 sequences listed, roughly 30% are singletons. The origin of this receptor is a human donor in good health (CMV status not recorded). Some clones in this sample may be carry-over from other donors' samples. This specimen consisted of cultured CD8+ T cells from PBMCs, obtained from culture after CMV antigen stimulation.

CDR3 in amino acids: CASSPDVLASGYQETQYF. CDR3 bases: TGTGCCAGCAGCCCCGACGTGTTGGCTAGCGGATACCAAGAGACCCAGTACTTC. V and J are TRBV7-9 and TRBJ2-5, with 7 positions matching TRBD2. There are 18 residues in the CDR3. Trimming cost V 5 bases and J 0 bases; bases outside gene matches: 15. CDR1 SEHNR and CDR2 FQNEAQ come from the germline V gene (reference sequence).